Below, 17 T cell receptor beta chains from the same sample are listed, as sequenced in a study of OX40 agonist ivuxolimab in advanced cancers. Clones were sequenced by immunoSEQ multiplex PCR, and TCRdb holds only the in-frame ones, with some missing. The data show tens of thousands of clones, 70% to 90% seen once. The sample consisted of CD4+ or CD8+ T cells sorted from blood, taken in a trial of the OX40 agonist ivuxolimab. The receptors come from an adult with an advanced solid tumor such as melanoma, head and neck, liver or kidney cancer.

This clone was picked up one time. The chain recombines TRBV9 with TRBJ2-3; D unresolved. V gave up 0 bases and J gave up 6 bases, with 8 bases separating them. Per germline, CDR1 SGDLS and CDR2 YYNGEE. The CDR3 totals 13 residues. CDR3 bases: TGTGCCAGCAGCGTAGTCGGGCGGGATACGCAGTATTTT. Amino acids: CASSVVGRDTQYF.

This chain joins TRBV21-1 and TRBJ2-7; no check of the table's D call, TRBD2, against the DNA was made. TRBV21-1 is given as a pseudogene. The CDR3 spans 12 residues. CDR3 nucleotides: TGTGCCAGCAGACTCATTTCCTACGAGCAGTACTTC. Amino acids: CASRLISYEQYF.

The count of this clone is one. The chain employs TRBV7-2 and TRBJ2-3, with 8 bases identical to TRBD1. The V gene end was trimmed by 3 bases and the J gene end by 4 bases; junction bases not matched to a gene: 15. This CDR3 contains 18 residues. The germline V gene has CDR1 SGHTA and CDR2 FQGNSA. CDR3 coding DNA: TGTGCCAGCAGCTTTAGATCCAGGGGGCCTTTATTTTCAGATACGCAGTATTTT. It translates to CASSFRSRGPLFSDTQYF. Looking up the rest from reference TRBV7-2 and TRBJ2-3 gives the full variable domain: GAGVSQSPSNKVTEKGKDVELRCDPISGHTALYWYRQSLGQGLEFLIYFQGNSAPDKSGLPSDRFSAERTGGSVSTLTIQRTQQEDSAVYLCASSFRSRGPLFSDTQYFGPGTRLTVL.

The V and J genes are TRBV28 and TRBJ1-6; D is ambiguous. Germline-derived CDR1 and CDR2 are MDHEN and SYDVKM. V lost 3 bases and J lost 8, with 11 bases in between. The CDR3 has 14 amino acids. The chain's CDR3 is CASSLEGKYSPLHF. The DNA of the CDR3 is TGTGCCAGCAGTTTGGAAGGGAAGTATTCACCCCTCCACTTT. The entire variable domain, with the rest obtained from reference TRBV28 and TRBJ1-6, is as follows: DVKVTQSSRYLVKRTGEKVFLECVQDMDHENMFWYRQDPGLGLRLIYFSYDVKMKEKGDIPEGYSVSREKKERFSLILESASTNQTSMYLCASSLEGKYSPLHFGNGTRLTVT.

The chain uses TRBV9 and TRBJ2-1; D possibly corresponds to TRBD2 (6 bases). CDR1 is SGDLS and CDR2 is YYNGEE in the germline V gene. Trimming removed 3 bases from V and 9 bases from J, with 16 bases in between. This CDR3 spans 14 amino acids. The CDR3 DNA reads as TGTGCCAGCAGCGCCCGCGGGGTAGTCGGTGAGCAGTTCTTC. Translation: CASSARGVVGEQFF.

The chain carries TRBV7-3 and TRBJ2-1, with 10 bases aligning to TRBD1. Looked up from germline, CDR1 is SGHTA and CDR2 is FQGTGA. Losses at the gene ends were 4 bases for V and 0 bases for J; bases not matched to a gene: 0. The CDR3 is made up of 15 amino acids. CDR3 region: CASSWTGGSYNEQFF. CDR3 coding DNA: TGTGCCAGCAGCTGGACAGGGGGCTCCTACAATGAGCAGTTCTTC.

Here the CDR3 reads CASSWGQGDSPYTF. The DNA for the CDR3 is TGTGCCAGCAGCTGGGGACAGGGGGACTCACCGTACACCTTC. The rearrangement uses TRBV11-2 and TRBJ1-2; TRBD1 matches 11 bases. Germline CDR1 is SGHAT and CDR2 is FQNNGV. The CDR3 consists of 14 residues. J lost 11 bases, V lost 4 bases, and 9 bases had no gene match.

For the CDR3, the DNA is TGCGCCAGCAGTTGGCTAGCGGGGGGGCCGTCCACAGATACGCAGTATTTT. It codes for CASSWLAGGPSTDTQYF. V and J are TRBV10-2 and TRBJ2-3, with 12 positions matching TRBD2. The CDR3 consists of 17 residues. V gave up 5 bases and J gave up 2 bases; unmatched junction bases: 8. Germline V gene data show CDR1 as WSHSY and CDR2 as SAAADI.

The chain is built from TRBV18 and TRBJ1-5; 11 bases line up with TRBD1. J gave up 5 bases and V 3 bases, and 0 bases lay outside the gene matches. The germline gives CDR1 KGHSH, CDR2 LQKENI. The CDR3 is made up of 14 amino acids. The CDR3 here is CASSPGQGDQPQHF. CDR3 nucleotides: TGTGCCAGCTCACCGGGACAGGGGGATCAGCCCCAGCATTTT.

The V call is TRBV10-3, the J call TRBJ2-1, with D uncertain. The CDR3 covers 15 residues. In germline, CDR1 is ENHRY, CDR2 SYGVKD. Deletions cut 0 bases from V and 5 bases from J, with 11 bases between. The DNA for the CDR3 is TGTGCCATCAGTGAGTCGATATTCCGGGACAATGAGCAGTTCTTC. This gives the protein CAISESIFRDNEQFF.

The DNA for the CDR3 is TGTGCCAGCTGGACAGTACTTAATTCACCCCTCCACTTT. Protein sequence: CASWTVLNSPLHF. The J gene is TRBJ1-6, the V gene TRBV2, with a weak D call TRBD1 (6 bases). Trimming stripped 8 bases from V and 6 bases from J, with 11 bases between. The CDR3 spans 13 residues. Germline V gives CDR1 SNHLY, CDR2 FYNNEI.

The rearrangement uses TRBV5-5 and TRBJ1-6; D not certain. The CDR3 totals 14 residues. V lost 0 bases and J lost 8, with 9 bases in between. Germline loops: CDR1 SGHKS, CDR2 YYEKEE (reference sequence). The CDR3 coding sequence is TGTGCCAGCAGCTTGGTGCGTTCGGATTCACCCCTCCACTTT. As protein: CASSLVRSDSPLHF.

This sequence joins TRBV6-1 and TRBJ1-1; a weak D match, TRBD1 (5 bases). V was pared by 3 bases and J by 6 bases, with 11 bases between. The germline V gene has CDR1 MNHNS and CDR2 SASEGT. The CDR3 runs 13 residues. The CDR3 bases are TGTGCCAGCAGTGACGGGCGAGGGGCTGAAGCTTTCTTT. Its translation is CASSDGRGAEAFF.

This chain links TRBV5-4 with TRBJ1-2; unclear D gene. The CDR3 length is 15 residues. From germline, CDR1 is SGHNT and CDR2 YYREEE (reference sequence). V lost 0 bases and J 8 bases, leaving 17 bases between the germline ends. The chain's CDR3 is CASSLDIGQPGGYTF. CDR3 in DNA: TGTGCCAGCAGCTTGGATATCGGGCAGCCTGGAGGCTACACCTTC.

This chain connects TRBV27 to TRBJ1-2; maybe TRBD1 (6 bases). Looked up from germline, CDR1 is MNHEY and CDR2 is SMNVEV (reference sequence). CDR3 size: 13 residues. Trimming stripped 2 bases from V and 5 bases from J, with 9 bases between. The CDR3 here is CASSLEQGYGYTF. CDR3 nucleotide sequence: TGTGCCAGCAGTTTAGAGCAGGGGTATGGCTACACCTTC.

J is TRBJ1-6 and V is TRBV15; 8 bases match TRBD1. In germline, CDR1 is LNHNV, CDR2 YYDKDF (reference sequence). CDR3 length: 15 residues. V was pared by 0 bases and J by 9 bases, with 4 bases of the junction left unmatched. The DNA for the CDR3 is TGTGCCACCAGCAGAGATCCCAGGGGGCCTTCACCCCTCCACTTT. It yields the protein CATSRDPRGPSPLHF.

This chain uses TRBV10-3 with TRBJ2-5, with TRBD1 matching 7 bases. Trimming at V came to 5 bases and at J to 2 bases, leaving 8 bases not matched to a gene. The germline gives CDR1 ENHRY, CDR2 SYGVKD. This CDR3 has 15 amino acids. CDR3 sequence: CAISPQGLGQETQYF. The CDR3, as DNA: TGTGCCATCAGTCCACAGGGGCTGGGGCAAGAGACCCAGTACTTC.